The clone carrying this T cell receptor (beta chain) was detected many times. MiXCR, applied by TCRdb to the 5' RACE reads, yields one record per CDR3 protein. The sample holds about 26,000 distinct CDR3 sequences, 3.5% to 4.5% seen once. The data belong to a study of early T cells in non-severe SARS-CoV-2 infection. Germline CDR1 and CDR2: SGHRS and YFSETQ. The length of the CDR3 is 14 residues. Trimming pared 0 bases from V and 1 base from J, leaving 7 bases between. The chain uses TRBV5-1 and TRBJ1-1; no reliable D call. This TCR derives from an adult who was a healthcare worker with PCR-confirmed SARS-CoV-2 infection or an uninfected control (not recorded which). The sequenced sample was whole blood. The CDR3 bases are TGCGCCAGCAGCTTGGGCAGTGCGAACACTGAAGCTTTCTTT. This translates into CASSLGSANTEAFF.